The rows below give T cell receptor beta chains drawn from one sample of a study of cytomegalovirus exposure and HLA in healthy donors. Assay: immunoSEQ multiplex PCR; the TCRdb copy retains only in-frame clones and omits some. The sample consists of about 83,000 clones, roughly four fifths of them appearing once. The sample was PBMCs. Source of these receptors: a woman younger than 45 in good health and CMV-seronegative. Each CDR3 is given with its conserved first and last residue. Each record gives: D gene, clone size, J gene, V gene, CDR3 DNA, CDR3 protein. A D gene is named only where the DNA matches it firmly. Only some rows state a clone size, as once, few, many or a class for expanded clones.

d_call: TRBD1
clone_size: -
j_call: TRBJ1-5
v_call: TRBV5-1
cdr3_nt: TGCGCCAGCAGCCCGGGACAGGCAGATCAGCCCCAGCATTTT
cdr3_aa: CASSPGQADQPQHF

d_call: TRBD1
clone_size: once
j_call: TRBJ2-7
v_call: TRBV18
cdr3_nt: TGTGCCAGCTCATCCGGGACAGGGGGCGACGAGCAGTACTTC
cdr3_aa: CASSSGTGGDEQYF

d_call: TRBD2
clone_size: -
j_call: TRBJ2-1
v_call: TRBV9
cdr3_nt: TGTGCCAGCAGCGTAGAACTGGGCGGGAGTTTTAATGAGCAGTTCTTC
cdr3_aa: CASSVELGGSFNEQFF

d_call: -
clone_size: few
j_call: TRBJ1-2
v_call: TRBV30
cdr3_nt: TGTGCCGGAACAGGGTATGGCTACACCTTC
cdr3_aa: CAGTGYGYTF

d_call: TRBD1
clone_size: -
j_call: TRBJ2-2
v_call: TRBV4-1
cdr3_nt: TGCGCCACGGGTCGGGCCGGACAGGGGCCCAGGGACGGGGAGCTGTTTTTT
cdr3_aa: CATGRAGQGPRDGELFF

d_call: TRBD1
clone_size: -
j_call: TRBJ2-7
v_call: TRBV28
cdr3_nt: TGTGCCAGCAGCCTACCCGAAACAGGGGCCGAGCAGTACTTC
cdr3_aa: CASSLPETGAEQYF

d_call: -
clone_size: -
j_call: TRBJ1-2
v_call: TRBV5-4
cdr3_nt: TGTGCCAGCAGCACTGAGAGCTATGGCTACACCTTC
cdr3_aa: CASSTESYGYTF

d_call: TRBD1
clone_size: -
j_call: TRBJ2-7
v_call: TRBV7-9
cdr3_nt: TGTGCCAGCAGCCGACAGGGGGCCTCAGGGGAGCAGTACTTC
cdr3_aa: CASSRQGASGEQYF

d_call: -
clone_size: -
j_call: TRBJ2-5
v_call: TRBV9
cdr3_nt: TGTGCCAGCAGTCACTCGGGGGAGACCCAGTACTTC
cdr3_aa: CASSHSGETQYF

d_call: TRBD2
clone_size: -
j_call: TRBJ2-7
v_call: TRBV6-5
cdr3_nt: TGTGCCAGCAGCGGGACTAGCGGGAGGGCCTACGAGCAGTACTTC
cdr3_aa: CASSGTSGRAYEQYF

d_call: TRBD1
clone_size: -
j_call: TRBJ2-1
v_call: TRBV5-1
cdr3_nt: TGCGCCAGCACCTTTGGCGTCCTAACAGGGGGTACTTACAATGAGCAGTTCTTC
cdr3_aa: CASTFGVLTGGTYNEQFF

d_call: -
clone_size: -
j_call: TRBJ1-4
v_call: TRBV5-8
cdr3_nt: TGTGCCAGCAGCTTGGTCAGGGGAGAGGAAAAACTGTTTTTT
cdr3_aa: CASSLVRGEEKLFF

d_call: -
clone_size: -
j_call: TRBJ2-4
v_call: TRBV9
cdr3_nt: TGTGCCAGCAGCCTCTCCGGGGTTCAGTACTTC
cdr3_aa: CASSLSGVQYF

d_call: -
clone_size: -
j_call: TRBJ1-1
v_call: TRBV27
cdr3_nt: TGTGCCAGCAGTTTACTGGGAGGCACTGAAGCTTTCTTT
cdr3_aa: CASSLLGGTEAFF

d_call: -
clone_size: -
j_call: TRBJ2-5
v_call: TRBV19
cdr3_nt: TGTGCCAGTAGTATAGTCGCAGGGACATCTCAAGAGACCCAGTACTTC
cdr3_aa: CASSIVAGTSQETQYF

d_call: -
clone_size: once
j_call: TRBJ2-7
v_call: TRBV29-1
cdr3_nt: TGCAGCGTTGCCGTAATCTCCTACGAGCAGTACTTC
cdr3_aa: CSVAVISYEQYF

d_call: TRBD2
clone_size: -
j_call: TRBJ2-7
v_call: TRBV7-6
cdr3_nt: TGTGCCAGCAGCTTAAACTTAGCGGGAGCATACTACGAGCAGTACTTC
cdr3_aa: CASSLNLAGAYYEQYF

d_call: TRBD1
clone_size: -
j_call: TRBJ1-5
v_call: TRBV6-4
cdr3_nt: TGTGCCAGCAGTCCCGGGACAGGGGGGAATCAGCCCCAGCATTTT
cdr3_aa: CASSPGTGGNQPQHF

d_call: TRBD1
clone_size: -
j_call: TRBJ2-7
v_call: TRBV27
cdr3_nt: TGTGCCAGCAGTTCCAGGACAGGTCCTTTTTCCTACGAGCAGTACTTC
cdr3_aa: CASSSRTGPFSYEQYF

d_call: TRBD2
clone_size: -
j_call: TRBJ2-3
v_call: TRBV28
cdr3_nt: TGTGCCAGCAGTTCCTCGACAGCGGGAGGGCCGAGAGATACGCAGTATTTT
cdr3_aa: CASSSSTAGGPRDTQYF

d_call: TRBD1
clone_size: -
j_call: TRBJ2-2
v_call: TRBV5-1
cdr3_nt: TGCGCCAGCAGCCGGAAGAATACACAGGGGGCCAACACCGGGGAGCTGTTTTTT
cdr3_aa: CASSRKNTQGANTGELFF

d_call: -
clone_size: -
j_call: TRBJ1-1
v_call: TRBV9
cdr3_nt: TGTGCCAGCAGCGTAGGCCCCGGACAGAACACTGAAGCTTTCTTT
cdr3_aa: CASSVGPGQNTEAFF

d_call: -
clone_size: -
j_call: TRBJ1-1
v_call: TRBV25-1
cdr3_nt: TGTGCCAGCAGTGAGCCAGGGGCCGTAGGCACTGAAGCTTTCTTT
cdr3_aa: CASSEPGAVGTEAFF

d_call: -
clone_size: -
j_call: TRBJ2-7
v_call: TRBV7-8
cdr3_nt: TGCACAGCGGGCACAAGCTCCTACGAGCAGTACTTC
cdr3_aa: CTAGTSSYEQYF

d_call: TRBD2
clone_size: -
j_call: TRBJ2-1
v_call: TRBV7-3
cdr3_nt: TGTGCCAGCAGCTTAGGCCTAGCGGGGGGAAATGAGCAGTTCTTC
cdr3_aa: CASSLGLAGGNEQFF

d_call: -
clone_size: once
j_call: TRBJ1-1
v_call: TRBV28
cdr3_nt: TGTGCCAGCAGTTCCTCAGATCGAGAAGCTTTCTTT
cdr3_aa: CASSSSDREAFF

d_call: -
clone_size: -
j_call: TRBJ2-2
v_call: TRBV6-5
cdr3_nt: TGTGCCAGCAGAACAGGTCCCGGGGAGCTGTTTTTT
cdr3_aa: CASRTGPGELFF